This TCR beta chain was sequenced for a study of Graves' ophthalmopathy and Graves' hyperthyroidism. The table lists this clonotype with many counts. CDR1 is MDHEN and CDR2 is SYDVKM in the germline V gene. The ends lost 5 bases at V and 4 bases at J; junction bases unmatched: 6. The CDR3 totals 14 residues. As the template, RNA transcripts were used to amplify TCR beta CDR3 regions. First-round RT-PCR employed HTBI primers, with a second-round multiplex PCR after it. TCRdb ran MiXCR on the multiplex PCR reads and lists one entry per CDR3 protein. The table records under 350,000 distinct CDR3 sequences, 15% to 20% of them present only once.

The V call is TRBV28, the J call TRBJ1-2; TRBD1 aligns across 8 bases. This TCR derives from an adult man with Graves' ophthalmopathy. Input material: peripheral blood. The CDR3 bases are TGTGCCAGCAGTGTGCCGGGACAGGCCTATGGCTACACCTTC. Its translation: CASSVPGQAYGYTF.